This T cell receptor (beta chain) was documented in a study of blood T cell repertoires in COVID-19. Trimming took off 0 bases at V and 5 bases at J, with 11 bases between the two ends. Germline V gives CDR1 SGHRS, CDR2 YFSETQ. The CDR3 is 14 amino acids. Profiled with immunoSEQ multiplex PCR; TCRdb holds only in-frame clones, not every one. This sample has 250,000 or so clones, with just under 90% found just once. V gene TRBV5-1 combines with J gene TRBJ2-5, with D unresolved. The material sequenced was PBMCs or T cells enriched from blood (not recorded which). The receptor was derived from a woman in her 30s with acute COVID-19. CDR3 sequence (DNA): TGCGCCAGCAGCTTGGGAGGCGTCCGGGAGACCCAGTACTTC. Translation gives CASSLGGVRETQYF.